The source of this T cell receptor beta chain is a study of blood T cell repertoires in COVID-19. Across the whole study: The United States, Italy and Spain provided the acute and convalescent COVID-19 samples. PBMCs, B-cell-depleted T cells, or T cells provided the cDNA or gDNA that made up the material.

In the source study's methods: How many nucleated cells were present was estimated from reference gene primer amplification. Clones were sequenced by immunoSEQ multiplex PCR, and TCRdb holds only the in-frame ones, with some missing. V and J calls and clone size are as listed in that table; D and trimming were resolved from the DNA. The data contain fewer than 120,000 clones, about 88% of them singletons. The CDR3 covers 16 residues. V shed 0 bases, J shed 3 bases, and the junction held 8 bases outside the gene matches. The germline V gene has CDR1 LGHNA and CDR2 YNFKEQ. This clonotype was sampled from a woman in her fifties or sixties with acute or convalescent COVID-19. The chain links TRBV4-2 to TRBJ2-7; 7 nucleotides agree with TRBD1. The specimen was peripheral blood. The CDR3 spells CASSQDVGTAGYEQYF. The CDR3 nucleotides are TGTGCCAGCAGCCAAGACGTTGGGACAGCAGGCTACGAGCAGTACTTC.